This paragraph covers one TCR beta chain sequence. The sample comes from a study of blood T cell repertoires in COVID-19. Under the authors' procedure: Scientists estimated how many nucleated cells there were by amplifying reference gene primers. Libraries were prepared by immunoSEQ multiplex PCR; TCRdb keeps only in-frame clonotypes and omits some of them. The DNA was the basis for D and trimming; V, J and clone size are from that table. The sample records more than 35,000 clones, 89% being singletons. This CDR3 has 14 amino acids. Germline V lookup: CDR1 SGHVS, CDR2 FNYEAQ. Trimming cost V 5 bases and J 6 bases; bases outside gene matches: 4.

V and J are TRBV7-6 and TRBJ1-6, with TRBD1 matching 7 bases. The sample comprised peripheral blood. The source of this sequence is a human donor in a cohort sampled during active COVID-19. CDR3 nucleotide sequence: TGTGCCAGCAGCCCGCAGGGGGGTAATTCACCCCTCCACTTT. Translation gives CASSPQGGNSPLHF.